The sequence of this T cell receptor beta chain was determined in a study of graft-versus-host responses after intestinal transplantation. Across the whole study: Anti-thymocyte globulin induction preceded roughly 3 years of tacrolimus and steroid maintenance in all recipients. Whole-study findings and limits: GvH clones were found in recipient marrow; some appeared first in ileum or blood.

Of note for this clone: Its antigen remains unknown.

Sequencing used immunoSEQ multiplex PCR; TCRdb keeps in-frame clones, though not all of them. The sample consists of roughly 51,000 clones, more than 70% of them appearing once. This receptor was identified in a human donor who was the organ donor for an intestinal transplant. Sequencing used unstimulated CD4+ T cells sorted from spleen or lymph node cells, obtained before transplant.

CDR3 loop: CASSSPPGWTGVGEQYF. In nucleotides, the CDR3 is TGTGCCAGCAGTTCTCCCCCAGGATGGACAGGGGTGGGCGAGCAGTACTTC. The chain couples TRBV28 to TRBJ2-7, with 9 positions matching TRBD1. This CDR3 contains 17 residues. J was trimmed by 6 bases and V by 4 bases; bases with no gene match: 16. Germline V lookup: CDR1 MDHEN, CDR2 SYDVKM.